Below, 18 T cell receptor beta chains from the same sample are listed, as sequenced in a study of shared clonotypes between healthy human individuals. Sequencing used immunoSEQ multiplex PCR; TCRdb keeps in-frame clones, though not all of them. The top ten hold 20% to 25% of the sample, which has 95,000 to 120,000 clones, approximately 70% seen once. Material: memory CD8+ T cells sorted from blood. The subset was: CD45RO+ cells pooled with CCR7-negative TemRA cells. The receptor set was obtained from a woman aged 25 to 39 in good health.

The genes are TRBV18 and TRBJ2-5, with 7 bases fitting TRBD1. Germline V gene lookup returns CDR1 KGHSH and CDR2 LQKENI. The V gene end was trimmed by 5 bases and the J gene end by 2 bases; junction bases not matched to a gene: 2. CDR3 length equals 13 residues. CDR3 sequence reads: CASSKGAQETQYF. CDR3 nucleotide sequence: TGTGCCAGCTCAAAGGGGGCTCAAGAGACCCAGTACTTC.

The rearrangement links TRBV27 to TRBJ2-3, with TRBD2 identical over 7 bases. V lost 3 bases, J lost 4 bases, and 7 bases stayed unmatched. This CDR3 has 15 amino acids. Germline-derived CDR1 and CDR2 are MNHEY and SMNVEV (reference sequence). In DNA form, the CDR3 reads TGTGCCAGCAGTTTGGTGGGAGGGTCTGCAGATACGCAGTATTTT. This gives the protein CASSLVGGSADTQYF.

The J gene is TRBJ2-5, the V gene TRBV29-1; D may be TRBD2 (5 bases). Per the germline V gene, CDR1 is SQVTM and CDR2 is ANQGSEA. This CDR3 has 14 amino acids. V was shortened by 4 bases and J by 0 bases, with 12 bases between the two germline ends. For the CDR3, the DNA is TGCAGCGTTGTTAGCGTGGAGGACCAAGAGACCCAGTACTTC. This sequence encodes CSVVSVEDQETQYF.

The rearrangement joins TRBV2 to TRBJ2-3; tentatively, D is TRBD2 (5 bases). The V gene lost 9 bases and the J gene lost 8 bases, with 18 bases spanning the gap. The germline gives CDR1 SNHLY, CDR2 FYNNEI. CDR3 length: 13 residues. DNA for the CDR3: TGTGCCAGAAGAAGAGCGGAACGAGGTACGCAGTATTTT. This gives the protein CARRRAERGTQYF.

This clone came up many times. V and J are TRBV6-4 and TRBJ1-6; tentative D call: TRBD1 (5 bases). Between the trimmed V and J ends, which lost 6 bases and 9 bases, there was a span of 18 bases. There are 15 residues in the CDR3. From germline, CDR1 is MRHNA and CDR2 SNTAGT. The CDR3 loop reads CASSDEAGTGSPLHF. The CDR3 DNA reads TGTGCCAGCAGCGACGAGGCCGGGACCGGTTCACCCCTCCACTTT.

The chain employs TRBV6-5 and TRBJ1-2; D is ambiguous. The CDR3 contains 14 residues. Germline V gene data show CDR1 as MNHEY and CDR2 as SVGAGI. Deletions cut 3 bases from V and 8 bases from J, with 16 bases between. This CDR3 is CASSYGGSTRGYTF. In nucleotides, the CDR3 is TGTGCCAGCAGTTATGGTGGCTCCACGAGGGGCTACACCTTC.

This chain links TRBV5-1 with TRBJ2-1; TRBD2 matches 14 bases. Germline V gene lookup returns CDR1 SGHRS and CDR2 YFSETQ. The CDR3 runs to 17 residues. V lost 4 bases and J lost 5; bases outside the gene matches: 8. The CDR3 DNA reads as TGCGCCAGCAGCGACGGGACTAGCGGGAGTCCCCACAATGAGCAGTTCTTC. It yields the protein CASSDGTSGSPHNEQFF. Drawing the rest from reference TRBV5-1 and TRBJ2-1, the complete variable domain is KAGVTQTPRYLIKTRGQQVTLSCSPISGHRSVSWYQQTPGQGLQFLFEYFSETQRNKGNFPGRFSGRQFSNSRSEMNVSTLELGDSALYLCASSDGTSGSPHNEQFFGPGTRLTVL.

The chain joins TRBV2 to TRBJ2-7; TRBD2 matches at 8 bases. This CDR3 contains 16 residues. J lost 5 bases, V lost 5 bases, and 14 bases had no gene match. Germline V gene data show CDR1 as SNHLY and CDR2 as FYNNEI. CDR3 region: CASSRITSGPPDEQYF. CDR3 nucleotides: TGTGCCAGCAGTCGAATTACTAGCGGCCCCCCGGACGAGCAGTACTTC. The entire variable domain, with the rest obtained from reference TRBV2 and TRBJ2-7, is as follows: EPEVTQTPSHQVTQMGQEVILRCVPISNHLYFYWYRQILGQKVEFLVSFYNNEISEKSEIFDDQFSVERPDGSNFTLKIRSTKLEDSAMYFCASSRITSGPPDEQYFGPGTRLTVT.

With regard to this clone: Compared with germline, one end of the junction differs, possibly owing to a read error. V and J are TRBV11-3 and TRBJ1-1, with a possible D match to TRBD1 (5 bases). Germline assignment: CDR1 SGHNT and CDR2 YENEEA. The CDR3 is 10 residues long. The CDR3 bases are TGTGCCGGCAGGGTCACTGAAGCTTTCTTT. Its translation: CAGRVTEAFF.

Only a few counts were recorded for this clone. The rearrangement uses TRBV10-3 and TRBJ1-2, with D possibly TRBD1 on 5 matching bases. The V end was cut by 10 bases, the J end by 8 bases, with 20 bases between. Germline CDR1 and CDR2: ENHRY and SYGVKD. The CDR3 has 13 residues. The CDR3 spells CASQARGLHGYTF. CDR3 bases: TGTGCCAGCCAGGCCCGGGGCTTACACGGCTACACCTTC.

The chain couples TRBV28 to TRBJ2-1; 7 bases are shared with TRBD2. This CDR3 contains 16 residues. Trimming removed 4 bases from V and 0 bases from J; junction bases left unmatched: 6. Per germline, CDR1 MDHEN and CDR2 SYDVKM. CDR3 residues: CASSSWEGSSYNEQFF. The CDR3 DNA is TGTGCCAGCAGTTCCTGGGAGGGAAGCTCCTACAATGAGCAGTTCTTC.

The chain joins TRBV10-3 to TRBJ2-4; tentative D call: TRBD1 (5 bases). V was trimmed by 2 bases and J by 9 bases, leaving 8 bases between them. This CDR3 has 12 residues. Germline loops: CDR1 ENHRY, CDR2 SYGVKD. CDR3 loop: CAISEGQGIQYF. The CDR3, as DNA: TGTGCCATCAGTGAGGGCCAGGGCATTCAGTACTTC.

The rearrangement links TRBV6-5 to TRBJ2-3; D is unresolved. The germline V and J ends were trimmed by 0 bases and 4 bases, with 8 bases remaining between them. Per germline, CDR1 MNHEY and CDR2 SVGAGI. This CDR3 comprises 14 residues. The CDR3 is CASSYSRASDTQYF. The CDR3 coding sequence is TGTGCCAGCAGTTACTCGCGAGCTTCAGATACGCAGTATTTT.

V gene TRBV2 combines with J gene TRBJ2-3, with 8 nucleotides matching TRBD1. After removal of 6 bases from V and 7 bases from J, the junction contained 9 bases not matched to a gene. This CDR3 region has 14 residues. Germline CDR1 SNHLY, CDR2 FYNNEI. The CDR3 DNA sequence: TGTGCCAGCAGCGTCCGGACAGGGTGGAATACGCAGTATTTT. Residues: CASSVRTGWNTQYF.

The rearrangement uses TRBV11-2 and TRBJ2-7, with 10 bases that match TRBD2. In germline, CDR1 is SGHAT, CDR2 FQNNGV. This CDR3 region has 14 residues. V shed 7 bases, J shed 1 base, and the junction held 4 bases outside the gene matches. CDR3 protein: CASNPGLASYEQYF. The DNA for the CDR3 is TGTGCCAGCAATCCGGGACTAGCGTCCTACGAGCAGTACTTC.

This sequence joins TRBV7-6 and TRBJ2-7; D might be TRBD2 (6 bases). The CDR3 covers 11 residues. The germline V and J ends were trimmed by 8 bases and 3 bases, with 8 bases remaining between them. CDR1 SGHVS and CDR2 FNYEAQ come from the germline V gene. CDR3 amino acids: CASGRDYEQYF. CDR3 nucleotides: TGTGCCAGCGGGCGGGACTACGAGCAGTACTTC.

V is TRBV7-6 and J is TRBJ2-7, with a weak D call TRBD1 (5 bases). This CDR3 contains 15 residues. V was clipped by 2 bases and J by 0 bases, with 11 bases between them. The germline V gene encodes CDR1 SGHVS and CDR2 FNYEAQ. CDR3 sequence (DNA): TGTGCCAGCAGCTTATATCAGGGTTCCTCCTACGAGCAGTACTTC. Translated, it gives CASSLYQGSSYEQYF. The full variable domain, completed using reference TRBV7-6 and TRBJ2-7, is GAGVSQSPRYKVTKRGQDVALRCDPISGHVSLYWYRQALGQGPEFLTYFNYEAQQDKSGLPNDRFSAERPEGSISTLTIQRTEQRDSAMYRCASSLYQGSSYEQYFGPGTRLTVT.

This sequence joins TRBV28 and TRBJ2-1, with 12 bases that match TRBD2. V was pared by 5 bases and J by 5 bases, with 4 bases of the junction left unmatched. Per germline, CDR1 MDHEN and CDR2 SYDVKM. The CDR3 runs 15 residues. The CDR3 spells CASSLLAGGDNEQFF. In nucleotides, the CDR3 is TGTGCCAGCAGTCTGCTAGCGGGAGGGGACAATGAGCAGTTCTTC.